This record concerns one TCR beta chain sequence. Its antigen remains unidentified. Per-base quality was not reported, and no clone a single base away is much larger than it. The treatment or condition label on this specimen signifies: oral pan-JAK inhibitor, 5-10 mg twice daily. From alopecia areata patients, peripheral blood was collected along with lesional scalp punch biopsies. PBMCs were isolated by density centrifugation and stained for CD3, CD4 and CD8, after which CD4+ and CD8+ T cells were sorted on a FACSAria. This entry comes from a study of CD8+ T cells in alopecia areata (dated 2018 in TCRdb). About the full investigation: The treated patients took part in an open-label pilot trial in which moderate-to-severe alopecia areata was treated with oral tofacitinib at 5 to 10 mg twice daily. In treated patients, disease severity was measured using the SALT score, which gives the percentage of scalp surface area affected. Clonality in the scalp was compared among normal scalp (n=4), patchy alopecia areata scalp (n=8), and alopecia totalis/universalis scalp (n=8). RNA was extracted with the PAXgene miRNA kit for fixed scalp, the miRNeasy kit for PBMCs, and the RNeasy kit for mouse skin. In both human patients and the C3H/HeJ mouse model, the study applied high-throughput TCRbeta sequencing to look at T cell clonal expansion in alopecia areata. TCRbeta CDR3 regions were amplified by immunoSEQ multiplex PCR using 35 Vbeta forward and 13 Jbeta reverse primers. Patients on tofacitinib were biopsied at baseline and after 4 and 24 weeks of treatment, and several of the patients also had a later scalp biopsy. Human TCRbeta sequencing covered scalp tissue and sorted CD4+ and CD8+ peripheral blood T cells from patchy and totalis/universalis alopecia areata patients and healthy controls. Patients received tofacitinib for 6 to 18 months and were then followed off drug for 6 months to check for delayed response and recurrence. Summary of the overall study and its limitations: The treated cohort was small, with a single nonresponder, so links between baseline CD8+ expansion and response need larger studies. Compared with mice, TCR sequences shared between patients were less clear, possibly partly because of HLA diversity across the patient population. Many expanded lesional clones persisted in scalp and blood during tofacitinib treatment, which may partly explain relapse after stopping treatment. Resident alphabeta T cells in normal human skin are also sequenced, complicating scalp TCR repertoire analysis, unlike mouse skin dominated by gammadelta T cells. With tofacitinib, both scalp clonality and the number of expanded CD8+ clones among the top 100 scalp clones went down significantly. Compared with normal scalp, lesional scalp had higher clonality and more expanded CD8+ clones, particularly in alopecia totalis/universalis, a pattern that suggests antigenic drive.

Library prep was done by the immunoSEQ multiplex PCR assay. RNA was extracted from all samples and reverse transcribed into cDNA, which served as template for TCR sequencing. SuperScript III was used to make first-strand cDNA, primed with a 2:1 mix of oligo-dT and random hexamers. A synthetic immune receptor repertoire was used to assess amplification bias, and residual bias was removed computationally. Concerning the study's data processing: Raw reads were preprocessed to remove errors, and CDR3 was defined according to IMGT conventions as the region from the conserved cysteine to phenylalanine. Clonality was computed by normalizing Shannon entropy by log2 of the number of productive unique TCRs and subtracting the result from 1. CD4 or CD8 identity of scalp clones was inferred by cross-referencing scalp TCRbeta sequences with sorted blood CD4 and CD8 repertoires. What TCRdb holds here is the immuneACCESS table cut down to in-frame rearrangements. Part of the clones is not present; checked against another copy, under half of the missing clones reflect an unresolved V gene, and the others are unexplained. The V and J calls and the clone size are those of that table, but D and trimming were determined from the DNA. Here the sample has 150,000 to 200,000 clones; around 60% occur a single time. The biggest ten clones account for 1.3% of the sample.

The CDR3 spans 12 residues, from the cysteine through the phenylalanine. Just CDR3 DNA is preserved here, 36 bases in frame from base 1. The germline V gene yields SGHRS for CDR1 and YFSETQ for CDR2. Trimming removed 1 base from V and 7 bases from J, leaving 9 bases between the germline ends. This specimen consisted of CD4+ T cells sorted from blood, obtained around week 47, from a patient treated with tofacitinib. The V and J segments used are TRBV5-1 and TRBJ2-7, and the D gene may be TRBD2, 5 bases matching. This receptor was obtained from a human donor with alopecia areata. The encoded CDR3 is CASSLPGYEQYF. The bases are TGCGCCAGCAGCTTGCCGGGGTATGAGCAGTACTTC.